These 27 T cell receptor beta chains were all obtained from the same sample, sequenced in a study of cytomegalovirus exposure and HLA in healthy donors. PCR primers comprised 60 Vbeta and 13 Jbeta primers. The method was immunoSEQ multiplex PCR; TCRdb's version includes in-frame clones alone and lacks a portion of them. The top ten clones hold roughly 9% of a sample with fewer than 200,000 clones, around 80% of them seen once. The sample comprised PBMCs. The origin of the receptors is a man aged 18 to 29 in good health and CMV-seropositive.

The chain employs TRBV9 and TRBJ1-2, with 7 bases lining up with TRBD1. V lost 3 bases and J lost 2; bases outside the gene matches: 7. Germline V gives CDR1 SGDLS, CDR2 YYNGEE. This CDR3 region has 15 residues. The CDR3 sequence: CASSAGGHRNYGYTF. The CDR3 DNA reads TGTGCCAGCAGCGCAGGGGGGCACAGAAACTATGGCTACACCTTC.

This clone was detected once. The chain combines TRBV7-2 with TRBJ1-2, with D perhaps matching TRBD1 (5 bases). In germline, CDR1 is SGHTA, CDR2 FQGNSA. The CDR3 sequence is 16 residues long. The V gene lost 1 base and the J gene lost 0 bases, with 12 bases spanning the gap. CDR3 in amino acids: CASSLDVGRANYGYTF. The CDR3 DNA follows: TGTGCCAGCAGCTTAGATGTTGGCAGGGCTAACTATGGCTACACCTTC.

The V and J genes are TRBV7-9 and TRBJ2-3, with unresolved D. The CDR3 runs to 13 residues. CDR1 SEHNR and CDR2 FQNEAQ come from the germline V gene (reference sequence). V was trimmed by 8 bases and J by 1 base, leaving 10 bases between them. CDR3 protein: CASHEARTDTQYF. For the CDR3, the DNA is TGTGCCAGCCACGAGGCTCGCACAGATACGCAGTATTTT.

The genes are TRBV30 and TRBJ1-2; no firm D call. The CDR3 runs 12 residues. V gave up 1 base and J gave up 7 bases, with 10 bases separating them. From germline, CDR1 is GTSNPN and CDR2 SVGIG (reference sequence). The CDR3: CAWSAIGGGYTF. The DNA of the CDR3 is TGTGCCTGGAGTGCAATAGGAGGTGGCTACACCTTC.

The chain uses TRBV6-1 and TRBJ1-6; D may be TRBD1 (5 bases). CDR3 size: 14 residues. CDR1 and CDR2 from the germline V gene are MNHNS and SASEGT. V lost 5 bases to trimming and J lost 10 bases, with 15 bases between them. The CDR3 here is CASSSLGGDSPLHF. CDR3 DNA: TGTGCCAGCAGTTCGCTCGGGGGGGACTCACCCCTCCACTTT.

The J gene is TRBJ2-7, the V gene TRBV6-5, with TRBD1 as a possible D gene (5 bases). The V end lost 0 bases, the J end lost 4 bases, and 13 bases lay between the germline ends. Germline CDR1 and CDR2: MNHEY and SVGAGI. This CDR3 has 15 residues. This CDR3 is CASSYSMEQDYEQYF. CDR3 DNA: TGTGCCAGCAGTTACTCGATGGAACAGGATTACGAGCAGTACTTC.

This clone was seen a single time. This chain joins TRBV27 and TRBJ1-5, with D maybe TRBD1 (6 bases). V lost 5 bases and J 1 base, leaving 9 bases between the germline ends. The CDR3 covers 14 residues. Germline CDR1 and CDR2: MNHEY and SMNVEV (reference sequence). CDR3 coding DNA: TGTGCCAGCAGTAATCAGGGGAGCAATCAGCCCCAGCATTTT. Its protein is CASSNQGSNQPQHF.

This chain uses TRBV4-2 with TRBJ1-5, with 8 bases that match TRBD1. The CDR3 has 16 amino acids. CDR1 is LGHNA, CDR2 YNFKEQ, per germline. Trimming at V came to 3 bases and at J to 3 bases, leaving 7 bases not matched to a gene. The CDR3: CASSHHDRGANQPQHF. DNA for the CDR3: TGTGCCAGCAGCCACCATGACAGGGGTGCCAATCAGCCCCAGCATTTT.

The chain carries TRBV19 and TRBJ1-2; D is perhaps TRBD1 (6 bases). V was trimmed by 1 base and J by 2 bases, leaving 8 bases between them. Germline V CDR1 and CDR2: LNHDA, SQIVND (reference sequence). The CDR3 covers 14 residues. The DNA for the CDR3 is TGTGCCAGTAGTATAGGCCAGGGGAACTATGGCTACACCTTC. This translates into CASSIGQGNYGYTF.

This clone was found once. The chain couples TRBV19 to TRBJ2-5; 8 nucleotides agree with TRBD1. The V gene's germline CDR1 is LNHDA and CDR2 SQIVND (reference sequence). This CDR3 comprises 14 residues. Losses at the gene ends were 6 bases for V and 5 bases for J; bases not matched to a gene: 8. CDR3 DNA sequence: TGTGCCAGTAGAATCGGCAGGGGGCAGGAGACCCAGTACTTC. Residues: CASRIGRGQETQYF.

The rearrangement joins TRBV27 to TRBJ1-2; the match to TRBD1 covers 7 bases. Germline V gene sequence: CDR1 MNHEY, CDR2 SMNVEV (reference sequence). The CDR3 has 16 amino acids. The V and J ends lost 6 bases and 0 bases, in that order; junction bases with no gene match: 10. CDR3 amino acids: CASREIQGVANYGYTF. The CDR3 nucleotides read TGTGCCAGCAGGGAGATCCAGGGGGTAGCTAACTATGGCTACACCTTC.

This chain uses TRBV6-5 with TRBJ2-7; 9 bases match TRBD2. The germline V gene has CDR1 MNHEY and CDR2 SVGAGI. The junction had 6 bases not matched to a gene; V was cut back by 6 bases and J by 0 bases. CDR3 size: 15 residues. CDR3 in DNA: TGTGCCAGCAGGTACAGCGGGGGGCTCTCCTACGAGCAGTACTTC. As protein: CASRYSGGLSYEQYF.

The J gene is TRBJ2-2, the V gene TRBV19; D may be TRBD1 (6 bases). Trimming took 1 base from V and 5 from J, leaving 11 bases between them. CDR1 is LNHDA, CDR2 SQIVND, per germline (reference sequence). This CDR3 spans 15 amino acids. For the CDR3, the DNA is TGTGCCAGTAGTATAGCAGGGGTTAAGACCGGGGAGCTGTTTTTT. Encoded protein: CASSIAGVKTGELFF.

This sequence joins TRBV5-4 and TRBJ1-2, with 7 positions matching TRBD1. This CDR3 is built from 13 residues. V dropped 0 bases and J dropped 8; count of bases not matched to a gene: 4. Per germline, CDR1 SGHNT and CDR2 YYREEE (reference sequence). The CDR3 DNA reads TGTGCCAGCAGCTTGGACAGGGGTTTCGGCTACACCTTC. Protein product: CASSLDRGFGYTF. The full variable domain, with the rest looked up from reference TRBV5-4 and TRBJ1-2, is ETGVTQSPTHLIKTRGQQVTLRCSSQSGHNTVSWYQQALGQGPQFIFQYYREEENGRGNFPPRFSGLQFPNYSSELNVNALELDDSALYLCASSLDRGFGYTFGSGTRLTVV.

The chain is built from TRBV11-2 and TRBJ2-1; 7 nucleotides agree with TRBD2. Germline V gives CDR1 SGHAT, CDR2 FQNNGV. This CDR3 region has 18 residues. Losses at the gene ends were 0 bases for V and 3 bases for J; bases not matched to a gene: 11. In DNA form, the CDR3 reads TGTGCCAGCAGCTTAGAAGGGAGGGCCGGGAGCGGCTACAATGAGCAGTTCTTC. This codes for CASSLEGRAGSGYNEQFF. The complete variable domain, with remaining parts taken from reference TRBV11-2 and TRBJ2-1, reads EAGVAQSPRYKIIEKRQSVAFWCNPISGHATLYWYQQILGQGPKLLIQFQNNGVVDDSQLPKDRFSAERLKGVDSTLKIQPAKLEDSAVYLCASSLEGRAGSGYNEQFFGPGTRLTVL.

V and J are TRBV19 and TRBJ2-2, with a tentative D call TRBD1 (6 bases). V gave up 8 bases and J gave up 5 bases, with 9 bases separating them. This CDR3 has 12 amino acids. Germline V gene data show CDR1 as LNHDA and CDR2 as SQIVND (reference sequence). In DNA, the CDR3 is TGTGCCAGTGGTACAGGGACCGGGGAGCTGTTTTTT. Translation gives CASGTGTGELFF.

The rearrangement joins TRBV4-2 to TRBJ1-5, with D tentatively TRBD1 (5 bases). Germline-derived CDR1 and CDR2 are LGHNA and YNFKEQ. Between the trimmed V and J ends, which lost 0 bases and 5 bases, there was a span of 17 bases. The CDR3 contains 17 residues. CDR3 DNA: TGTGCCAGCAGCCAAGATCTGGTCGACAGTCCGTATCAGCCCCAGCATTTT. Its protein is CASSQDLVDSPYQPQHF.

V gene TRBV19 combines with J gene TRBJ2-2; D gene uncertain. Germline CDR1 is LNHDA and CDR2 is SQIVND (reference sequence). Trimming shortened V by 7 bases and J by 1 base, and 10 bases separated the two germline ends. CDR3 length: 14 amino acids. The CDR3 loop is CASTVSGNTGELFF. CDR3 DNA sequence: TGTGCCAGTACTGTATCAGGGAACACCGGGGAGCTGTTTTTT.

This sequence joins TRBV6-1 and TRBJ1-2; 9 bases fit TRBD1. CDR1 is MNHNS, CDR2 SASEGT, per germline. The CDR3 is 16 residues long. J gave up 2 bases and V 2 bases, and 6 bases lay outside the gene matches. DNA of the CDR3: TGTGCCAGCAGTGAATTTCCGGGACAGGGAAACTATGGCTACACCTTC. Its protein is CASSEFPGQGNYGYTF.

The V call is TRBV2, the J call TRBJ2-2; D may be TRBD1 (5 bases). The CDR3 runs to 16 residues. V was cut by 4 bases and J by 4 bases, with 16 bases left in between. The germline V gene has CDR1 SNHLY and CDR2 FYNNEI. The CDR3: CASSGLAGYSTGELFF. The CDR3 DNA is TGTGCCAGCAGTGGGTTAGCAGGGTATAGCACCGGGGAGCTGTTTTTT.

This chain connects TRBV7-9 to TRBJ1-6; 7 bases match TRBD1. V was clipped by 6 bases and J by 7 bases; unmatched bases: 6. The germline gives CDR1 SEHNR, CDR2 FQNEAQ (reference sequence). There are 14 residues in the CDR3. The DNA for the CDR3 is TGTGCCAGCAGTGTGGGACAGAGGAATTCACCCCTCCACTTT. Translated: CASSVGQRNSPLHF.

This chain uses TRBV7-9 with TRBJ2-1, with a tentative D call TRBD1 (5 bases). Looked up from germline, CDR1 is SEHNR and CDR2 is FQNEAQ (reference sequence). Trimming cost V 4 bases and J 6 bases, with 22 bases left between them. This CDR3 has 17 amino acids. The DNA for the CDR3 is TGTGCCAGCAGCTCCCGGGTTTTAGTGGGGCTTCGCAATGAGCAGTTCTTC. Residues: CASSSRVLVGLRNEQFF.

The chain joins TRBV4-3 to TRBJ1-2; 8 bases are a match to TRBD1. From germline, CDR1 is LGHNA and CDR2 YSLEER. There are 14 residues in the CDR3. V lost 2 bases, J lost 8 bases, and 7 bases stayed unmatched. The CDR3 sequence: CASSQSTGVRGYTF. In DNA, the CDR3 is TGCGCCAGCAGCCAATCGACAGGGGTCAGAGGCTACACCTTC.

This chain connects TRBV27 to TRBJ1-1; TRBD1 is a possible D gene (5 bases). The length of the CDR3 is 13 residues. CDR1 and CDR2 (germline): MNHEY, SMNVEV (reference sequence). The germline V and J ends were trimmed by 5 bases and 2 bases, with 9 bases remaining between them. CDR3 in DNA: TGTGCCAGCAGTCCGACAGCTAACACTGAAGCTTTCTTT. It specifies CASSPTANTEAFF.

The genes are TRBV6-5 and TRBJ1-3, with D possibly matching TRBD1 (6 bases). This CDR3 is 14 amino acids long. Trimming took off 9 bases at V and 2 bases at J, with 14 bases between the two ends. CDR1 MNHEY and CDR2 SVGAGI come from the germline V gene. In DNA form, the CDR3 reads TGTGCCAGTGACCCTACAGGGACTGGAAACACCATATATTTT. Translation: CASDPTGTGNTIYF.

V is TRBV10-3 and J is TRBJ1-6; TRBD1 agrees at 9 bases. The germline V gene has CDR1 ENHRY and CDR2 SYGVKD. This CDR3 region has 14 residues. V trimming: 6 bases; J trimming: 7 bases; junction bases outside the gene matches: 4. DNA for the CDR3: TGTGCCATCAGCCGGGACAGGGTAAATTCACCCCTCCACTTT. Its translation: CAISRDRVNSPLHF.

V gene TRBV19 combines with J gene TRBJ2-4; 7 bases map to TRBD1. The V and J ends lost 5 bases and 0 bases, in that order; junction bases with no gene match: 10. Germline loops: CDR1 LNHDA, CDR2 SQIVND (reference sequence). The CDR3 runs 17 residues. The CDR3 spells CASSPPPGQLAKNIQYF. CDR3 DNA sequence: TGTGCCAGTAGTCCGCCCCCGGGACAGCTAGCCAAAAACATTCAGTACTTC.